The 29 T cell receptor beta chains listed next were all sequenced from one sample in a study of T cell changes during pregnancy in multiple sclerosis. Repertoires were generated with immunoSEQ multiplex PCR, while TCRdb's copy carries only in-frame clones and drops some. This sample has roughly 80,000 clones, with 92% found just once. The sequencing used peripheral blood, collected before pregnancy. Receptors originate from a female donor with multiple sclerosis, enrolled in a pregnancy study.

The chain carries TRBV9 and TRBJ2-1; D is unclear. The CDR3 has 17 amino acids. V shed 0 bases and J shed 0 bases, with 13 bases lying between them. Germline values: CDR1 SGDLS, CDR2 YYNGEE. This CDR3 reads CASSVDSRRSSYNEQFF. The CDR3 DNA reads TGTGCCAGCAGCGTAGATTCGAGGAGAAGCTCCTACAATGAGCAGTTCTTC.

V usage is TRBV19 and J usage is TRBJ1-2; D uncertain. Germline assignment: CDR1 LNHDA and CDR2 SQIVND (reference sequence). The CDR3 is made up of 13 amino acids. V lost 3 bases and J lost 5, with 10 bases in between. The CDR3 sequence is CASSITGAYGYTF. The CDR3 coding sequence is TGTGCCAGTAGTATTACGGGAGCTTATGGCTACACCTTC.

V and J are TRBV6-1 and TRBJ2-7, with D perhaps matching TRBD1 (5 bases). Germline V gene lookup returns CDR1 MNHNS and CDR2 SASEGT. Trimming took off 5 bases at V and 4 bases at J, with 18 bases between the two ends. The CDR3 consists of 15 residues. The CDR3 DNA follows: TGTGCCAGCAGTAAGGGGCAGATCGGAGTGTACGAGCAGTACTTC. Protein: CASSKGQIGVYEQYF.

The chain recombines TRBV28 with TRBJ2-2; D might be TRBD2 (5 bases). The CDR3 sequence is 15 residues long. The germline CDR1 and CDR2 sequences are MDHEN and SYDVKM. The V end lost 8 bases, the J end lost 4 bases, and 17 bases lay between the germline ends. The CDR3 region is CASSDRESVTGELFF. Written as DNA, the CDR3 is TGTGCCAGCTCCGATCGGGAATCCGTCACCGGGGAGCTGTTTTTT.

V gene TRBV5-6 combines with J gene TRBJ2-5, with unresolved D. In germline, CDR1 is SGHDT, CDR2 YYEEEE. Trimming took 0 bases from V and 3 from J, leaving 6 bases between them. This CDR3 contains 13 residues. This CDR3 is CASSLDYKETQYF. The CDR3 coding sequence is TGTGCCAGCAGCTTGGACTATAAAGAGACCCAGTACTTC.

The chain joins TRBV7-2 to TRBJ1-2; unclear D gene. Between the trimmed V and J ends, which lost 8 bases and 7 bases, there was a span of 11 bases. This CDR3 spans 11 amino acids. Germline CDR1 SGHTA, CDR2 FQGNSA. The chain's CDR3 is CASGGGSGYTF. The DNA for the CDR3 is TGTGCCAGCGGTGGCGGGAGTGGCTACACCTTC.

The rearrangement links TRBV18 to TRBJ2-1, with 8 bases fitting TRBD2. CDR3 length: 15 amino acids. Losses at the gene ends were 3 bases for V and 3 bases for J; bases not matched to a gene: 4. Germline CDR1 reads KGHSH; CDR2 reads LQKENI. CDR3 protein: CASSPLAGSYNEQFF. The CDR3 bases are TGTGCCAGCTCACCTTTAGCGGGAAGCTACAATGAGCAGTTCTTC.

The V gene is TRBV5-1, the J gene TRBJ2-1; D perhaps matches TRBD2 (5 bases). V lost 0 bases, J lost 5 bases, and 12 bases lay in between. The germline V gene has CDR1 SGHRS and CDR2 YFSETQ. The CDR3 runs to 15 residues. CDR3 sequence (DNA): TGCGCCAGCAGCTTGGCACTAGTCGTCCACAATGAGCAGTTCTTC. It yields the protein CASSLALVVHNEQFF.

The chain couples TRBV19 to TRBJ1-1; D might be TRBD1 (6 bases). This CDR3 region has 14 residues. Germline-derived CDR1 and CDR2 are LNHDA and SQIVND (reference sequence). Trimming pared 5 bases from V and 0 bases from J, leaving 10 bases between. CDR3 nucleotides: TGTGCCAGTAGTTACAGGGCCCTGAACACTGAAGCTTTCTTT. Protein sequence: CASSYRALNTEAFF.

The chain employs TRBV7-3 and TRBJ2-6; 7 positions agree with TRBD2. Trimming took 2 bases from V and 0 from J; bases not matched to a gene: 4. The CDR3 sequence is 17 residues long. Germline loops: CDR1 SGHTA, CDR2 FQGTGA. The CDR3 region has the DNA TGTGCCAGCAGCTTAGAGCGGGGAAGCTCTGGGGCCAACGTCCTGACTTTC. Translation: CASSLERGSSGANVLTF.

The rearrangement uses TRBV27 and TRBJ1-1; D is uncertain. Germline V CDR1 and CDR2: MNHEY, SMNVEV (reference sequence). Trimming stripped 5 bases from V and 8 bases from J, with 21 bases between. The CDR3 runs to 15 residues. The CDR3 nucleotides read TGTGCCAGCAGTCTTATTCCCCCCCTACAGAGAGAAGCTTTCTTT. Encoded protein: CASSLIPPLQREAFF.

The genes are TRBV15 and TRBJ2-5; 7 bases fit TRBD2. This CDR3 has 14 residues. CDR1 is LNHNV, CDR2 YYDKDF, per germline (reference sequence). The ends lost 0 bases at V and 5 bases at J; junction bases unmatched: 3. CDR3 in amino acids: CATSRDWGGETQYF. The CDR3 DNA is TGTGCCACCAGCAGAGACTGGGGAGGGGAGACCCAGTACTTC. Combining the CDR3 with reference TRBV15 and TRBJ2-5 gives the whole variable domain DAMVIQNPRYQVTQFGKPVTLSCSQTLNHNVMYWYQQKSSQAPKLLFHYYDKDFNNEADTPDNFQSRRPNTSFCFLDIRSPGLGDTAMYLCATSRDWGGETQYFGPGTRLLVL.

This rearrangement joins TRBV5-1 to TRBJ2-7; 7 bases align to TRBD1. This CDR3 has 14 amino acids. Germline trimming cut 2 bases from V and 3 bases from J; bases unmatched to any gene: 5. Per the germline V gene, CDR1 is SGHRS and CDR2 is YFSETQ. Here the CDR3 reads CASSFSGQSYEQYF. CDR3 bases: TGCGCCAGCAGCTTTTCGGGACAGAGCTACGAGCAGTACTTC.

This chain joins TRBV14 and TRBJ2-2; TRBD1 matches 8 bases. The germline V gene has CDR1 SGHDN and CDR2 FVKESK. The CDR3 totals 17 residues. J was trimmed by 0 bases and V by 1 base; bases with no gene match: 4. The CDR3 nucleotides are TGTGCCAGCAGCCAAGGTCGGGGACAGGCGAACACCGGGGAGCTGTTTTTT. Its protein product is CASSQGRGQANTGELFF.

The chain joins TRBV2 to TRBJ1-6; 8 bases line up with TRBD1. The CDR3 is 14 amino acids. Trimming removed 1 base from V and 7 bases from J; junction bases left unmatched: 0. The germline V gene has CDR1 SNHLY and CDR2 FYNNEI. CDR3 bases: TGTGCCAGCAGTGAAGGGACAGGGAATTCACCCCTCCACTTT. The encoded protein is CASSEGTGNSPLHF.

The genes are TRBV9 and TRBJ1-3; D possibly corresponds to TRBD1 (5 bases). V lost 3 bases to trimming and J lost 3 bases, with 16 bases between them. Looked up from germline, CDR1 is SGDLS and CDR2 is YYNGEE. There are 16 residues in the CDR3. The DNA of the CDR3 is TGTGCCAGCAGCGCGGCGCTACAGGCGTTTGGAAACACCATATATTTT. Amino acid sequence: CASSAALQAFGNTIYF.

This clone was seen a few times. The chain couples TRBV5-1 to TRBJ2-2; D perhaps matches TRBD1 (6 bases). Per the germline V gene, CDR1 is SGHRS and CDR2 is YFSETQ. Trimming cost V 3 bases and J 2 bases, with 14 bases left between them. The CDR3 has 16 amino acids. CDR3 region: CASSSPGQRNTGELFF. CDR3 in DNA: TGCGCCAGCAGCTCACCGGGACAAAGAAACACCGGGGAGCTGTTTTTT.

The chain links TRBV27 to TRBJ1-5, with TRBD1 identical over 7 bases. The CDR3 length is 15 residues. Germline V gene data show CDR1 as MNHEY and CDR2 as SMNVEV (reference sequence). J lost 3 bases, V lost 7 bases, and 9 bases had no gene match. The DNA for the CDR3 is TGTGCCAGCAAGCCAGACAGGGCGCCCAATCAGCCCCAGCATTTT. The encoded protein is CASKPDRAPNQPQHF.

The chain employs TRBV5-6 and TRBJ2-7; the D gene is possibly TRBD2 (5 bases). CDR1 is SGHDT, CDR2 YYEEEE, per germline. Trimming removed 1 base at V and 4 bases at J, with 12 bases between. The CDR3 consists of 14 residues. CDR3 region: CASSLMLEVYEQYF. Here the CDR3 DNA reads TGTGCCAGCAGCTTGATGCTGGAGGTTTACGAGCAGTACTTC.

The chain links TRBV28 to TRBJ2-1; TRBD2 matches at 13 bases. This CDR3 region has 17 residues. The germline gives CDR1 MDHEN, CDR2 SYDVKM. Germline trimming cut 8 bases from V and 7 bases from J; bases unmatched to any gene: 14. Here the CDR3 reads CASPPPGLAGYKNEQFF. In DNA, the CDR3 is TGTGCCAGCCCCCCGCCGGGACTAGCGGGGTATAAGAATGAGCAGTTCTTC.

This chain joins TRBV5-4 and TRBJ2-1, with 10 bases that match TRBD2. There are 16 residues in the CDR3. Trimming removed 3 bases from V and 7 bases from J; junction bases left unmatched: 10. CDR1 and CDR2 from the germline V gene are SGHNT and YYREEE (reference sequence). CDR3 sequence reads: CASSSYLAGVGNEQFF. CDR3 sequence (DNA): TGTGCCAGCAGCTCCTATCTAGCGGGAGTCGGGAATGAGCAGTTCTTC.

The rearrangement uses TRBV10-3 and TRBJ2-7; 8 bases match TRBD2. In germline, CDR1 is ENHRY, CDR2 SYGVKD. This CDR3 has 15 amino acids. The ends lost 5 bases at V and 4 bases at J; junction bases unmatched: 10. CDR3 nucleotides: TGTGCCATCAGTACTCGGGAGGGAGTAGAATACGAGCAGTACTTC. Its translation: CAISTREGVEYEQYF.

The genes are TRBV28 and TRBJ1-1; the D gene is possibly TRBD1 (5 bases). V lost 6 bases and J lost 4, with 9 bases in between. The CDR3 consists of 12 residues. CDR1 is MDHEN and CDR2 is SYDVKM in the germline V gene. CDR3 coding DNA: TGTGCCAGCAGAACGGGGGGCACTGAAGCTTTCTTT. Encoded protein: CASRTGGTEAFF.

V and J are TRBV5-1 and TRBJ2-5, with D unresolved. The V and J ends lost 0 bases and 5 bases respectively, with 11 bases between them. This CDR3 contains 14 residues. CDR1 and CDR2 (germline): SGHRS, YFSETQ. The CDR3 protein is CASSLASRFETQYF. The CDR3 DNA follows: TGCGCCAGCAGCTTGGCAAGCAGGTTCGAGACCCAGTACTTC.

CDR3 sequence reads: CASSPETGLYEQYF. The CDR3 DNA reads as TGTGCCAGCTCACCAGAGACAGGACTCTACGAGCAGTACTTC. This chain links TRBV18 with TRBJ2-7; a weak D match, TRBD1 (6 bases). The germline CDR1 and CDR2 sequences are KGHSH and LQKENI. The CDR3 totals 14 residues. Trimming took off 2 bases at V and 3 bases at J, with 11 bases between the two ends.

The J gene is TRBJ2-4, the V gene TRBV15, with TRBD1 identical over 8 bases. The CDR3 is 17 residues long. Germline values: CDR1 LNHNV, CDR2 YYDKDF (reference sequence). V gave up 4 bases and J gave up 0 bases; unmatched junction bases: 8. CDR3 in amino acids: CATSIQGQGRAKNIQYF. The DNA for the CDR3 is TGTGCCACCAGCATTCAAGGACAGGGTCGAGCCAAAAACATTCAGTACTTC.

This sequence joins TRBV27 and TRBJ2-7, with D maybe TRBD2 (5 bases). Trimming took off 6 bases at V and 2 bases at J, with 17 bases between the two ends. Germline V gene sequence: CDR1 MNHEY, CDR2 SMNVEV (reference sequence). CDR3 size: 15 residues. The CDR3 here is CASSPGVSGTYEQYF. The DNA of the CDR3 is TGTGCCAGCAGCCCCGGTGTGAGCGGAACCTACGAGCAGTACTTC.

The V call is TRBV12-2, the J call TRBJ1-1. TRBV12-2 is annotated as a pseudogene. The CDR3 is 17 amino acids. The CDR3 loop is CASRLERARDWSTEAFF. DNA for the CDR3: TGTGCAAGTCGCTTAGAGAGGGCCCGGGATTGGAGCACTGAAGCTTTCTTT.

The chain combines TRBV5-1 with TRBJ2-1, with TRBD2 matching 8 bases. CDR3 length: 15 residues. J was trimmed by 8 bases and V by 4 bases; bases with no gene match: 11. CDR1 is SGHRS, CDR2 YFSETQ, per germline. DNA of the CDR3: TGCGCCAGCAGCCAGGGGACTAGTGGGTTCGATGAGCAGTTCTTC. It yields the protein CASSQGTSGFDEQFF.